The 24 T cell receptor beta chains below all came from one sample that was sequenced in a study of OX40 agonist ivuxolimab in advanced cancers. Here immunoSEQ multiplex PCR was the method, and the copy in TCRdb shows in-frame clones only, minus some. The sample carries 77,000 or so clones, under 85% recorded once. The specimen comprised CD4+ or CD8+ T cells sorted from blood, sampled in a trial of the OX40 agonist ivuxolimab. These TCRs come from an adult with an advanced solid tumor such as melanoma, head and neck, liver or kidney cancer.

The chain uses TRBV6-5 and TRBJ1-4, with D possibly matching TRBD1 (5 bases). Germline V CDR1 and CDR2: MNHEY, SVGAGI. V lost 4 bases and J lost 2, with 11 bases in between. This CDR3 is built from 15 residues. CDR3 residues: CASSSGGATNEKLFF. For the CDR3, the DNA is TGTGCCAGCAGTTCCGGGGGAGCCACTAATGAAAAACTGTTTTTT.

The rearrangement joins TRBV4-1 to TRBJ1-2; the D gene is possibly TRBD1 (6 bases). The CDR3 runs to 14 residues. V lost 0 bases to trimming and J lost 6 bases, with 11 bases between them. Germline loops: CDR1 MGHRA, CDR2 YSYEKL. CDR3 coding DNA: TGCGCCAGCAGCCAAGAGTACAGGGATCATGGCTACACCTTC. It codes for CASSQEYRDHGYTF.

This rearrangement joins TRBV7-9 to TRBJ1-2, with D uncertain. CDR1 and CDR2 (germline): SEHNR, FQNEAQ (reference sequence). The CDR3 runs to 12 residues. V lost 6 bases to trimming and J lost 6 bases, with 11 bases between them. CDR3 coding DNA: TGTGCCAGCAGATCTCCCCTCAATGGCTACACCTTC. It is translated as CASRSPLNGYTF.

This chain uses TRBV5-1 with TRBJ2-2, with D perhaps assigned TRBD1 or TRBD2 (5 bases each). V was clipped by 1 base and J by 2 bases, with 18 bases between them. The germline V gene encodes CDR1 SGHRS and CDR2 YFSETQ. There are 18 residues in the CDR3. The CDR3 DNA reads TGCGCCAGCAGCTTGTCCCCGGGGCGAGAACTAAACACCGGGGAGCTGTTTTTT. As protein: CASSLSPGRELNTGELFF.

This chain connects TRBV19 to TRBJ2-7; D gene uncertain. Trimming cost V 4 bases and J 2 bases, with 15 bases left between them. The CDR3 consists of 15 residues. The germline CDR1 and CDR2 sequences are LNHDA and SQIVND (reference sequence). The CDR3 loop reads CASSRTADQTYEQYF. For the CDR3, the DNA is TGTGCCAGTAGTAGAACCGCGGACCAGACCTACGAGCAGTACTTC.

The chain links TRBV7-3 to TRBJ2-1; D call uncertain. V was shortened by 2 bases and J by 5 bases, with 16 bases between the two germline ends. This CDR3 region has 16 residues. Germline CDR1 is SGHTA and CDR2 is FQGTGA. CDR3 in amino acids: CASSLGFRAGNNEQFF. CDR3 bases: TGTGCCAGCAGCTTAGGGTTTCGGGCAGGCAACAATGAGCAGTTCTTC.

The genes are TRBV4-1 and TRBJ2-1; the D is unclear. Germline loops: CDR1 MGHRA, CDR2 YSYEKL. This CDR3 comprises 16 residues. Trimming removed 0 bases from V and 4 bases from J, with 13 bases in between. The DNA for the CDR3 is TGCGCCAGCAGCCAAGATCTCCGGCCCCTTTACAATGAGCAGTTCTTC. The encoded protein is CASSQDLRPLYNEQFF.

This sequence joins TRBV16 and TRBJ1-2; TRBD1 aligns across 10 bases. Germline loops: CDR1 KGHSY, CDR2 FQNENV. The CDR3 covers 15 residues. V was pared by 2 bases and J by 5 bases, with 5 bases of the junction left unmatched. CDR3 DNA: TGTGCCAGCAGCCAACGACAGGGGGCCGGGTATGGCTACACCTTC. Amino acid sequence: CASSQRQGAGYGYTF.

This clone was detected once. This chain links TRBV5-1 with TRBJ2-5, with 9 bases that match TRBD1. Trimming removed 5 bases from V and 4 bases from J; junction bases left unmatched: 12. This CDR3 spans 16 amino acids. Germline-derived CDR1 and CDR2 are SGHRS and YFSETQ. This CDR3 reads CASSLRSQGARETQYF. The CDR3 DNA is TGCGCCAGCAGTTTACGCTCACAGGGGGCGCGAGAGACCCAGTACTTC.

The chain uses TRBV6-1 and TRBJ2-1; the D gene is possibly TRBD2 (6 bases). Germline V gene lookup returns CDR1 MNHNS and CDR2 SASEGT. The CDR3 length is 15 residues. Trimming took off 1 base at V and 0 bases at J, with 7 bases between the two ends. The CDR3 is CASSEVTSSYNEQFF. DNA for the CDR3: TGTGCCAGCAGTGAAGTGACTAGCTCCTACAATGAGCAGTTCTTC.

The chain's CDR3 is CASSAATRTDTQYF. The CDR3 DNA is TGTGCCAGCAGTGCAGCAACTAGAACAGATACGCAGTATTTT. The genes are TRBV6-6 and TRBJ2-3; possible D gene TRBD2, 5 bases. V was shortened by 5 bases and J by 3 bases, with 12 bases between the two germline ends. The CDR3 extends over 14 amino acids. Per the germline V gene, CDR1 is MNHNY and CDR2 is SVGAGI (reference sequence).

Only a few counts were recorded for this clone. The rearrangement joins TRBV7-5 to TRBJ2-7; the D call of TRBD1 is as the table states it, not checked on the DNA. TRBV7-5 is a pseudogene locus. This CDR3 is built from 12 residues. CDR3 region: CARSQGAYEQYF. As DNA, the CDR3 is TGTGCCAGAAGCCAGGGGGCTTACGAGCAGTACTTC.

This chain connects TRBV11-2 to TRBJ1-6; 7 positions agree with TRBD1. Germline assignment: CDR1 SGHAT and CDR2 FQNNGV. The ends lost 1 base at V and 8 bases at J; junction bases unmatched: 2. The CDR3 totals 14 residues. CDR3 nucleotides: TGTGCCAGCAGCTTAGGACAGGGTTATTCACCCCTCCACTTT. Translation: CASSLGQGYSPLHF.

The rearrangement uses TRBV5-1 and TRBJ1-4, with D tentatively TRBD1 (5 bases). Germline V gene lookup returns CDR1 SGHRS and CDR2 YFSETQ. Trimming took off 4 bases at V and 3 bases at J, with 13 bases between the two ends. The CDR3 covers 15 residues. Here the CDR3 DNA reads TGCGCCAGCAGCCCGACAGCGGTGGCTAATGAAAAACTGTTTTTT. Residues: CASSPTAVANEKLFF.

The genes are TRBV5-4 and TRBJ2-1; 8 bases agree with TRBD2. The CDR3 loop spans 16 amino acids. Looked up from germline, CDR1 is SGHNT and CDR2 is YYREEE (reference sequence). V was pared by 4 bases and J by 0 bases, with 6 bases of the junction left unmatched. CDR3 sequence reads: CASSRLAQSSYNEQFF. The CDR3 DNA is TGTGCCAGCAGCAGACTAGCGCAGAGCTCCTACAATGAGCAGTTCTTC. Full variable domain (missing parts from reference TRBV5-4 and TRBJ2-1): ETGVTQSPTHLIKTRGQQVTLRCSSQSGHNTVSWYQQALGQGPQFIFQYYREEENGRGNFPPRFSGLQFPNYSSELNVNALELDDSALYLCASSRLAQSSYNEQFFGPGTRLTVL.

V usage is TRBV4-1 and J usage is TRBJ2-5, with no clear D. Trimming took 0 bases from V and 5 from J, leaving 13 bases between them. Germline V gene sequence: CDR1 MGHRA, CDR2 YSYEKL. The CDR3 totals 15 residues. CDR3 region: CASSQEYLPVETQYF. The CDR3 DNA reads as TGCGCCAGCAGCCAAGAATACCTTCCGGTCGAGACCCAGTACTTC.

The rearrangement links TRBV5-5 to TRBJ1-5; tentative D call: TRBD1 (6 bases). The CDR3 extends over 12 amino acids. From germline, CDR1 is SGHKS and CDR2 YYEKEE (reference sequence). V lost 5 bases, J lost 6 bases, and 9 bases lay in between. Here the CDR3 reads CASSQQGQPQHF. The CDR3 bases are TGTGCCAGCAGTCAACAGGGTCAGCCCCAGCATTTT.

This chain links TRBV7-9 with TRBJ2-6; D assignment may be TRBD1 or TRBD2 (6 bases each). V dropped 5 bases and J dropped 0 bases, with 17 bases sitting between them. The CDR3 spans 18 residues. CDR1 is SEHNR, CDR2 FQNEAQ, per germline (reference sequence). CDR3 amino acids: CASSKQGLLNSGANVLTF. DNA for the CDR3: TGTGCCAGCAGCAAACAGGGACTCCTCAACTCTGGGGCCAACGTCCTGACTTTC.

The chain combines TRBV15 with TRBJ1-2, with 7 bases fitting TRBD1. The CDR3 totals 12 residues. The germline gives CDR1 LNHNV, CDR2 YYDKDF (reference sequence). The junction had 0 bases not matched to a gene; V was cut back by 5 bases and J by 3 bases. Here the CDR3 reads CATSGQDYGYTF. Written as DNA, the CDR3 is TGTGCCACCAGCGGACAGGACTATGGCTACACCTTC.

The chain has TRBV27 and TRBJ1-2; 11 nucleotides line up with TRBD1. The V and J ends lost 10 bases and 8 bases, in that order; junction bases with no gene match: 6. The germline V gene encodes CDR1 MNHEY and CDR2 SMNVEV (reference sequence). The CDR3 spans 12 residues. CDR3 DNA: TGTGCCACCCGGACAGGGGGCCGAGGCTACACCTTC. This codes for CATRTGGRGYTF.

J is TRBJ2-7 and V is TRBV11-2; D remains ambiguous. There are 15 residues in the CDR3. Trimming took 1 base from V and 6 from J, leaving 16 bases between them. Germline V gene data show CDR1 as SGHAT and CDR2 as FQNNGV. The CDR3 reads CASSLVNGRPGEQYF. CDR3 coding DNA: TGTGCCAGCAGCTTAGTCAACGGCAGGCCAGGCGAGCAGTACTTC.

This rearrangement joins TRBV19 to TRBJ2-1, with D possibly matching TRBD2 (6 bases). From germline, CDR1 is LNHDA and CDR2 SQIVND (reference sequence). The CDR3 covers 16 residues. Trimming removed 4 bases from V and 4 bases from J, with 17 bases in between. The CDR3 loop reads CASSRRKEGRYNEQFF. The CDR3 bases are TGTGCCAGTAGTAGGAGGAAGGAGGGCCGGTACAATGAGCAGTTCTTC.

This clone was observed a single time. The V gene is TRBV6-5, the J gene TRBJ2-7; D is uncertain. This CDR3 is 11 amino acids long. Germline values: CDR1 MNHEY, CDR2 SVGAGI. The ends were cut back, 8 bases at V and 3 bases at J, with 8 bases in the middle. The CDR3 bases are TGTGCCAGCCAGAGAGGCTACGAGCAGTACTTC. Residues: CASQRGYEQYF.

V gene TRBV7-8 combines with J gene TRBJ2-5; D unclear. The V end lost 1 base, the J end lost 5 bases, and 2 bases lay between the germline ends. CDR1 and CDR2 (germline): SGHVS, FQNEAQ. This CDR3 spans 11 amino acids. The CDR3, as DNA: TGTGCCAGCAGCTTAGACGAGACCCAGTACTTC. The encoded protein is CASSLDETQYF.